This T cell receptor (beta chain) was recovered during a study of Ad26.COV2.S vaccination and SARS-CoV-2 variants. At the level of the study: Donor was one of the participants in the Ad26.COV2.S arm of the COV1001 trial.

This CDR3 comprises 15 residues. The junction had 2 bases not matched to a gene; V was cut back by 3 bases and J by 0 bases. Germline-derived CDR1 and CDR2 are SGHTA and FQGNSA. This table comes from immunoSEQ multiplex PCR, and its TCRdb copy is limited to in-frame clones, with some not included. This table has roughly 400,000 clones, around 92% appearing once. Indicated treatment: 15 to 20 received Ad26.COV2.S at low or high dose, single or two shots; about five received placebo; per-sample allocation not given. Sampling took place 63 days after the first vaccine or placebo injection. This sequence originates from a person between 18 and 59 years old who received the Ad26.COV2.S COVID-19 vaccine or a placebo. The source was peripheral blood, collected in a trial of Ad26.COV2.S vaccine versus placebo. The V and J genes are TRBV7-2 and TRBJ2-7; 10 positions agree with TRBD1. The CDR3 DNA sequence: TGTGCCAGCAGCTTCCGGGACAGGGGCTCCTACGAGCAGTACTTC. It translates to CASSFRDRGSYEQYF.